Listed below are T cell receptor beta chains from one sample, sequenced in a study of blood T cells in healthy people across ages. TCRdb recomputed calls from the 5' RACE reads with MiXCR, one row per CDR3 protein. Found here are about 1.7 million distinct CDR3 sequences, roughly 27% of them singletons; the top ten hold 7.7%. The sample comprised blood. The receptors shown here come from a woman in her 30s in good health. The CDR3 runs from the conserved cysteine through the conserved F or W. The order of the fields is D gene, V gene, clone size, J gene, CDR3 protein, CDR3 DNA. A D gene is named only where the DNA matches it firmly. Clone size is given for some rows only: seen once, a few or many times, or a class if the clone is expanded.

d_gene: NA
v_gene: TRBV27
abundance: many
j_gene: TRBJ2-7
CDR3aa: CASSSGGGLEQYF
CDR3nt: TGTGCCAGCAGTTCAGGAGGGGGCCTCGAGCAGTACTTC

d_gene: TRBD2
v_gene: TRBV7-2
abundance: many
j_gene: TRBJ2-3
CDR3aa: CASSPPGLAGADTQYF
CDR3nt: TGTGCCAGCAGCCCCCCCGGGCTAGCGGGCGCAGATACGCAGTATTTT

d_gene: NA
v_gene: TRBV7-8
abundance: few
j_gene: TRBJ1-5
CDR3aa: CASSGGEGGANQPQHF
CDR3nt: TGTGCCAGCAGCGGGGGGGAGGGAGGGGCAAATCAGCCCCAGCATTTT

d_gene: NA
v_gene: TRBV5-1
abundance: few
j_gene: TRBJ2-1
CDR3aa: CASSLASRGQFF
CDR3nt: TGCGCCAGCAGCTTGGCCTCGCGGGGGCAGTTCTTC

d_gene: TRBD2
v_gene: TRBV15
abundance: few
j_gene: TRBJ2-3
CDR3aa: CATSRDPGGPTDTQYF
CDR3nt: TGTGCCACCAGCAGAGACCCGGGAGGCCCCACAGATACGCAGTATTTT

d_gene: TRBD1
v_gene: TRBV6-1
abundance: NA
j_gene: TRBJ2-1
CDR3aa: CASSDSSGTGVWNEQFF
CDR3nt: TGTGCCAGCAGTGATTCTTCCGGGACAGGGGTCTGGAATGAGCAGTTCTTC

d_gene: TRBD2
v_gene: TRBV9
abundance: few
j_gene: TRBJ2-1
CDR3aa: CASSVDPLAGGLYNEQFF
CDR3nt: TGTGCCAGCAGCGTGGACCCACTAGCGGGAGGCCTGTACAATGAGCAGTTCTTC

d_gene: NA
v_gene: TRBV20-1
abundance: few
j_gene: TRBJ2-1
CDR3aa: CSAPRGHPQFF
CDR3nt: TGCAGTGCCCCCCGTGGACACCCCCAGTTCTTC

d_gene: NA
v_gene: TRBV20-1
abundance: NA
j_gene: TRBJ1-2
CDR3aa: CSARVSGDYGYTF
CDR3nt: TGCAGTGCTAGAGTTTCGGGTGACTATGGCTACACCTTC

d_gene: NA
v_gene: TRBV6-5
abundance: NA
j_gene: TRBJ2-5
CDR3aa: CASTSGGSETQYF
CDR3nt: TGTGCCAGCACCTCGGGGGGCTCGGAGACCCAGTACTTC

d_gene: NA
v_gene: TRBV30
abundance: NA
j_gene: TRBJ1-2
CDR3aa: CAWSRAGVDYGYTF
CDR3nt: TGTGCCTGGAGTCGGGCAGGGGTGGACTATGGCTACACCTTC

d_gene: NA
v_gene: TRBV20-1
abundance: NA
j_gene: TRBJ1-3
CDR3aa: CSAREGQGYNTIYF
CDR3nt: TGCAGTGCTAGAGAAGGGCAGGGATATAACACCATATATTTT

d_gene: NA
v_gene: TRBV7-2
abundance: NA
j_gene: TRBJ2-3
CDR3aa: CASSLGGAWGGVDTQYF
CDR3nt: TGTGCCAGCAGCTTAGGCGGAGCTTGGGGCGGTGTAGATACGCAGTATTTT

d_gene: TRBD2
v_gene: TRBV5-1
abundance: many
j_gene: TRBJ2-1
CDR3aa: CASSVTTGLAGSEQFF
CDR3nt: TGCGCCAGCAGCGTAACGACGGGACTAGCGGGGAGTGAGCAGTTCTTC

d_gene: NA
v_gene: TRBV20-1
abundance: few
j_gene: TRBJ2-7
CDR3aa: CGAAGTFYEQYF
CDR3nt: TGCGGTGCAGCCGGGACTTTCTACGAGCAGTACTTC

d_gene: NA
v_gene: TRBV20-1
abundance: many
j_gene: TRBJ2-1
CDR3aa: CSARPGRSAYNEQFF
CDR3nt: TGCAGTGCTAGGCCGGGCAGATCCGCCTACAATGAGCAGTTCTTC

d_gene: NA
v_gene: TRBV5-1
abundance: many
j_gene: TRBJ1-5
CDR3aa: CASSLMGVDNQPQHF
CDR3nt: TGCGCCAGCAGCTTGATGGGAGTTGACAATCAGCCCCAGCATTTT

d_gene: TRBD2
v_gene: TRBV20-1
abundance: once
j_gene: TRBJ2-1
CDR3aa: CSARDRASGARNEQFF
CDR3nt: TGCAGTGCTAGAGATCGGGCTAGCGGGGCCCGAAATGAGCAGTTCTTC

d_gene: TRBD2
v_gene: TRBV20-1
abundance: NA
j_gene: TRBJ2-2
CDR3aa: CSAKAGTSGTGELFF
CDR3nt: TGCAGTGCTAAGGCCGGGACTAGCGGCACCGGGGAGCTGTTTTTT

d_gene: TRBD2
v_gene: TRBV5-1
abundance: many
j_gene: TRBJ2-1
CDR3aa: CASSHLGREGLDEQFF
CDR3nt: TGCGCCAGCAGCCACTTAGGGCGGGAGGGCCTGGATGAGCAGTTCTTC

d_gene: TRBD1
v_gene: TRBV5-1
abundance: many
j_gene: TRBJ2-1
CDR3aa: CASSLTTGLGDEQFF
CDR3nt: TGCGCCAGCAGCCTAACGACAGGGTTAGGGGATGAGCAGTTCTTC

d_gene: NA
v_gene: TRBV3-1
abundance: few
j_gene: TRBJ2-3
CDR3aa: CASSQDPGRTDTQYF
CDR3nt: TGTGCCAGCAGCCAAGACCCTGGCCGCACAGATACGCAGTATTTT

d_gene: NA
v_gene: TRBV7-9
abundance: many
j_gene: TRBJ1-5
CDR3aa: CASSSNSNQPQHF
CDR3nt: TGTGCCAGCAGCTCCAATAGCAATCAGCCCCAGCATTTT

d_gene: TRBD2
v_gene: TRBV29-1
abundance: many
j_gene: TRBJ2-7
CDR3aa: CSVTGLDSQQYF
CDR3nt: TGCAGCGTTACGGGACTAGATTCCCAGCAGTACTTC

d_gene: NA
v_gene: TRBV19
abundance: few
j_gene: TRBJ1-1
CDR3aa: CASSIGGLRQKNTEAFF
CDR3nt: TGTGCCAGTAGTATAGGGGGTCTCAGACAGAAGAACACTGAAGCTTTCTTT

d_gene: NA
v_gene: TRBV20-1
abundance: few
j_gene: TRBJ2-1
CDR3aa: CSAPRDQYNEQFF
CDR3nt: TGCAGTGCTCCGCGGGACCAATACAATGAGCAGTTCTTC

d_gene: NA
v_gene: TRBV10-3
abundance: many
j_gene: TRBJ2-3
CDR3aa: CAISDPDTQYF
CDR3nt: TGTGCCATCAGTGATCCAGATACGCAGTATTTT

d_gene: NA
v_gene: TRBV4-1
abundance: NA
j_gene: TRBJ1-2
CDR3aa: CASSQEGTGPNYGYTF
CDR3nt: TGCGCCAGCAGCCAAGAGGGGACGGGGCCTAACTATGGCTACACCTTC

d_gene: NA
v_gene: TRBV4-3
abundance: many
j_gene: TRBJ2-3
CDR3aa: CASSQELGQADTQYF
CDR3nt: TGCGCCAGCAGCCAAGAATTGGGCCAGGCAGATACGCAGTATTTT

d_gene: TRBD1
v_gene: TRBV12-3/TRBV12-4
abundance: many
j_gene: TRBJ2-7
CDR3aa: CASSFRQGAPYEQYF
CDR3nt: TGTGCCAGCAGTTTTCGACAGGGGGCCCCCTACGAGCAGTACTTC

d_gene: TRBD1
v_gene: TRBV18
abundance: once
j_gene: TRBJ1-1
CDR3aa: CASSTGQGSMNTEAFF
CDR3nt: TGTGCCAGCTCCACCGGACAGGGGTCAATGAACACTGAAGCTTTCTTT

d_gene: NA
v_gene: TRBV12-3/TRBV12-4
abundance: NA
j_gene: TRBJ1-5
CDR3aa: CASSSRRTSQPQHF
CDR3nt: TGTGCCAGCAGTTCCCGTCGGACGTCTCAGCCCCAGCATTTT

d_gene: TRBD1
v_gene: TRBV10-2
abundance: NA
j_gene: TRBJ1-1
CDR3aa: CASRQGLEAFF
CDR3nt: TGCGCCAGCCGACAGGGCCTTGAAGCTTTCTTT

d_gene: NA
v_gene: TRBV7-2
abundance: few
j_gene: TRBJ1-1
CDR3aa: CASSFPTRRSTEAFF
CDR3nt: TGTGCCAGCAGCTTTCCGACGAGAAGGAGCACTGAAGCTTTCTTT

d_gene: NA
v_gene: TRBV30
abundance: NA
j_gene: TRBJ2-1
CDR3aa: CAWRGINEQFF
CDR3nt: TGTGCCTGGAGGGGGATAAATGAGCAGTTCTTC

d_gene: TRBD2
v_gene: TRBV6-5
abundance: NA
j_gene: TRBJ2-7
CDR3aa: CASSLLRASGRIEQYF
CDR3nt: TGTGCCAGCAGCCTACTCCGGGCTAGCGGGAGGATCGAGCAGTACTTC

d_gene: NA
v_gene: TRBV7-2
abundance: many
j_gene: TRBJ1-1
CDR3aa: CASSSRSSGNTEAFF
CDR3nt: TGTGCCAGCAGCTCCAGGTCCTCAGGGAACACTGAAGCTTTCTTT

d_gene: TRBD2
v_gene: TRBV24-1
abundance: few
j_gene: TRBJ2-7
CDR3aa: CATSDLPLQLAGGPPSYEQYF
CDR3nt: TGTGCCACCAGTGATCTGCCTCTACAACTAGCGGGAGGGCCCCCTTCCTACGAGCAGTACTTC

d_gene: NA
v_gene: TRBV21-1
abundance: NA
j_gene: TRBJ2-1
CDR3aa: CASSRSGREQFF
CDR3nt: TGTGCCAGCAGCAGAAGCGGGAGGGAGCAGTTCTTC

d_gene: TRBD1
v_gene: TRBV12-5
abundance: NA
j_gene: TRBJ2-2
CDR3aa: CARIRQGALSGELFF
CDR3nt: TGTGCTAGAATCAGACAGGGGGCTTTAAGCGGGGAGCTGTTTTTT

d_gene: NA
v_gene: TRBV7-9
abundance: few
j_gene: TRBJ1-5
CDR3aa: CASSATSDQPQHF
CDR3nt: TGTGCCAGCAGCGCCACATCCGATCAGCCCCAGCATTTT

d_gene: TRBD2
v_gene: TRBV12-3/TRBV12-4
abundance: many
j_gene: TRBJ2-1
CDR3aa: CASSPSSGSSYNEQFF
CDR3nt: TGTGCCAGCTCCCCCTCTAGCGGCAGCTCCTACAATGAGCAGTTCTTC

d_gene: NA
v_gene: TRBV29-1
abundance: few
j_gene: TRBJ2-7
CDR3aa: CSADWVFQFHNEQYF
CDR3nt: TGCAGCGCTGATTGGGTCTTCCAGTTCCACAATGAGCAGTACTTC

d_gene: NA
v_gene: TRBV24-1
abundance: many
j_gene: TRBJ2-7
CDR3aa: CATSPGNYEQYF
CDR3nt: TGTGCCACCAGCCCAGGAAACTACGAGCAGTACTTC

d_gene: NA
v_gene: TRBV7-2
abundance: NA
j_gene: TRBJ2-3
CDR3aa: CASSPQSGLRTDTQYF
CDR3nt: TGTGCCAGCAGCCCACAATCGGGCCTCCGCACAGATACGCAGTATTTT

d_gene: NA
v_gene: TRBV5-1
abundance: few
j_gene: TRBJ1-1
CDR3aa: CASSLATNSPGEAFF
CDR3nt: TGCGCCAGCAGCTTGGCGACAAACTCCCCCGGGGAAGCTTTCTTT

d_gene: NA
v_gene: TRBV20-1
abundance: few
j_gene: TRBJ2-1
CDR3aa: CSASAGQGQFF
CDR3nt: TGCAGTGCTAGCGCGGGGCAGGGGCAGTTCTTC

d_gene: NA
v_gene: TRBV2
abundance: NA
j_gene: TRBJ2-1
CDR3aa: CASSSQGGPYNEQFF
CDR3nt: TGTGCCAGCAGTTCTCAGGGAGGCCCTTACAATGAGCAGTTCTTC

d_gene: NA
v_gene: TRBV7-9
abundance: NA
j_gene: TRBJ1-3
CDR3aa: CASSLEAGGNTIYF
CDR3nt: TGTGCCAGCAGCTTGGAAGCAGGGGGAAACACCATATATTTT

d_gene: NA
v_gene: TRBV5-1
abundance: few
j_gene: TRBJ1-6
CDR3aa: CASSFAGVKGSPLHF
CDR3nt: TGCGCCAGCAGCTTCGCGGGGGTAAAAGGGTCACCCCTCCACTTT

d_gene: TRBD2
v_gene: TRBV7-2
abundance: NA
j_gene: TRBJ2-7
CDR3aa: CASSNRLAANYEQYF
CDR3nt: TGTGCCAGCAGCAACCGACTAGCGGCTAACTACGAGCAGTACTTC

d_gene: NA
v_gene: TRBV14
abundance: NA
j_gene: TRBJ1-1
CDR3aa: CASGRTVNTEAFF
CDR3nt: TGTGCCAGCGGCCGGACGGTGAACACTGAAGCTTTCTTT

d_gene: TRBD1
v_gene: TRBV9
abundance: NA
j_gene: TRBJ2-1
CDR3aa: CASSSPNRGEQFF
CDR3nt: TGTGCCAGCAGCAGCCCGAACAGGGGAGAGCAGTTCTTC

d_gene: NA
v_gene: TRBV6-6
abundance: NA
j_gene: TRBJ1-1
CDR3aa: CVSSYNLNMNTEAFF
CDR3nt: TGTGTCAGCAGTTACAACCTCAATATGAACACTGAAGCTTTCTTT

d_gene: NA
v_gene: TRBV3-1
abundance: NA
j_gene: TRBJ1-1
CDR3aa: CASSHRKTGVAPEAFF
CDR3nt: TGTGCCAGCAGCCATCGCAAGACAGGAGTGGCCCCTGAAGCTTTCTTT

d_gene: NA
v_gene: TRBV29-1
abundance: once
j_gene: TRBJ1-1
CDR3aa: CSVFKPKMNTEAFF
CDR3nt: TGCAGCGTTTTTAAGCCGAAAATGAACACTGAAGCTTTCTTT

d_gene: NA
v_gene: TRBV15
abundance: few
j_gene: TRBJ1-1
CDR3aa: CATSSNRGGTEAFF
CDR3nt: TGTGCCACCAGCAGTAACCGGGGCGGGACTGAAGCTTTCTTT

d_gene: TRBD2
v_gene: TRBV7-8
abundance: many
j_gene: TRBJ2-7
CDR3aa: CATREGPSGVYEQYF
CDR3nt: TGTGCAACCAGAGAGGGGCCTAGCGGGGTGTACGAGCAGTACTTC

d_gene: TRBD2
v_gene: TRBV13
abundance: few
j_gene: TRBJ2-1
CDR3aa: CASSSSSGPLVDEQFF
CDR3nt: TGTGCCAGCAGCTCGTCTAGCGGGCCCCTGGTTGATGAGCAGTTCTTC

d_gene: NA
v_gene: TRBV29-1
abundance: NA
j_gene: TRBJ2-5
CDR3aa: CSLETRETQYF
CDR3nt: TGCAGTCTGGAGACGCGTGAGACCCAGTACTTC